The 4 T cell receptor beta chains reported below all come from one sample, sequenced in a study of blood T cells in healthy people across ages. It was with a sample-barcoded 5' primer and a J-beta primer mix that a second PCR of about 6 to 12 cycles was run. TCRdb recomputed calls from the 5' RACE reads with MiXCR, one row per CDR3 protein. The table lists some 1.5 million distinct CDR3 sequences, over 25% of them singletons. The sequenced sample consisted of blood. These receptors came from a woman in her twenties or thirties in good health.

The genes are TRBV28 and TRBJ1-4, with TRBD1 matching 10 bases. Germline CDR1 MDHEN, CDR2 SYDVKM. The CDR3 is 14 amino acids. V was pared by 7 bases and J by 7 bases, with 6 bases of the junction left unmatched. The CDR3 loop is CASIPGQGTEKLFF. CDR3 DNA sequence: TGTGCCAGCATACCGGGACAGGGGACTGAAAAACTGTTTTTT. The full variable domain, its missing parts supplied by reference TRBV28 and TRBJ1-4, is DVKVTQSSRYLVKRTGEKVFLECVQDMDHENMFWYRQDPGLGLRLIYFSYDVKMKEKGDIPEGYSVSREKKERFSLILESASTNQTSMYLCASIPGQGTEKLFFGSGTQLSVL.

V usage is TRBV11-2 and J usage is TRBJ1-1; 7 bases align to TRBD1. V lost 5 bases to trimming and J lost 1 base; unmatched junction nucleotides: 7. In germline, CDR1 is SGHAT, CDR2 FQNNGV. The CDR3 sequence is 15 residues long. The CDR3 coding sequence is TGTGCCAGCAGCCCACCCGGACAGGAGAACACTGAAGCTTTCTTT. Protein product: CASSPPGQENTEAFF.

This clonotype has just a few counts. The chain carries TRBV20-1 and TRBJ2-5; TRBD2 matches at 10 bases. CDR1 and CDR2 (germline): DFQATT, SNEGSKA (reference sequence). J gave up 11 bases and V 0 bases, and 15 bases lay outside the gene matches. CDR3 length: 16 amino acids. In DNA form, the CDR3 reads TGCAGTGCTAGAGATCGAGCGGGAGGGCCCTCCGGCAGTCAGTACTTC. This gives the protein CSARDRAGGPSGSQYF.

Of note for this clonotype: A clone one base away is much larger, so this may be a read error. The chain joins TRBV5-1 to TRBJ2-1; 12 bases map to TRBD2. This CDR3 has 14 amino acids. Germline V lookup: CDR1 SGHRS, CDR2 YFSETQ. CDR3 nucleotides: TGCGCCAGCTGGGGACTAGCGGGTGACAATGAGCGGTTCTTC. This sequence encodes CASWGLAGDNERFF.